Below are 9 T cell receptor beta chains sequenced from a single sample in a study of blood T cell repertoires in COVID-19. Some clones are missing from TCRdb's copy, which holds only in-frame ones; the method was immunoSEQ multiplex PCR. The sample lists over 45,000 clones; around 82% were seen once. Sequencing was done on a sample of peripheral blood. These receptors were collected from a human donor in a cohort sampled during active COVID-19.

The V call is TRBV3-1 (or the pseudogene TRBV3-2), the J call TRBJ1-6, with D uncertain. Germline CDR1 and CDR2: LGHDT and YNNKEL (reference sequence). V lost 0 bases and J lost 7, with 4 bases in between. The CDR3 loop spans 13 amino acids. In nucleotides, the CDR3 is TGTGCCAGCAGCCAAGACTTGAATTCACCCCTCCACTTT. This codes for CASSQDLNSPLHF.

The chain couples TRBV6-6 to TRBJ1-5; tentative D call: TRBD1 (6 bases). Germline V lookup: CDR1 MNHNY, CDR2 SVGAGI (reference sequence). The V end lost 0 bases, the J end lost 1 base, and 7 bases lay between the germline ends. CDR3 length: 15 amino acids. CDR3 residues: CASSYSGQSNQPQHF. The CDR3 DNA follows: TGTGCCAGCAGTTACTCGGGACAAAGCAATCAGCCCCAGCATTTT.

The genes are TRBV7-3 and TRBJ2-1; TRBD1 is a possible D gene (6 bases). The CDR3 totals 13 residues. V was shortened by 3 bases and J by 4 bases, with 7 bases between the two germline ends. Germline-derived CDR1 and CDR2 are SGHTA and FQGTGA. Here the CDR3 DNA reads TGTGCCAGCAGCTTCCAGGGGTACAATGAGCAGTTCTTC. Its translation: CASSFQGYNEQFF.

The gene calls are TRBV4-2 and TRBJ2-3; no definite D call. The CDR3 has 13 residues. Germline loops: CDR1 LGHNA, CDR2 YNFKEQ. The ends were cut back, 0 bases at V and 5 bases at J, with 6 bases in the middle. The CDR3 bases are TGTGCCAGCAGCCAAGAAGTGAGAGATACGCAGTATTTT. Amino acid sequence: CASSQEVRDTQYF.

CDR3 DNA: TGTGCCAGCAGCGTAGACGGGGGGGCCACCGGGGAGCTGTTTTTT. Its protein product is CASSVDGGATGELFF. The chain uses TRBV9 and TRBJ2-2; 8 bases match TRBD2. J was trimmed by 4 bases and V by 0 bases; bases with no gene match: 2. This CDR3 region has 15 residues. The V gene's germline CDR1 is SGDLS and CDR2 YYNGEE.

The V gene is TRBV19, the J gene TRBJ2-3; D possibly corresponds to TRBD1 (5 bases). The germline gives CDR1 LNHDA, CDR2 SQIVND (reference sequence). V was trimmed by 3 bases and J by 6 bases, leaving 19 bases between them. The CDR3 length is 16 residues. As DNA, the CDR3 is TGTGCCAGTAGTATCGAAAACAGGCGAGGTCGCGATACGCAGTATTTT. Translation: CASSIENRRGRDTQYF. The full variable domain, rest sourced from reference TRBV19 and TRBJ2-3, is DGGITQSPKYLFRKEGQNVTLSCEQNLNHDAMYWYRQDPGQGLRLIYYSQIVNDFQKGDIAEGYSVSREKKESFPLTVTSAQKNPTAFYLCASSIENRRGRDTQYFGPGTRLTVL.

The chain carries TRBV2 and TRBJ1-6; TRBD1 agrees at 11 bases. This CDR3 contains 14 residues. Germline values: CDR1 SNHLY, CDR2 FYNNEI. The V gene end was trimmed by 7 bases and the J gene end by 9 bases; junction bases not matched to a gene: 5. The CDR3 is CASKNGQGASPLHF. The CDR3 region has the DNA TGTGCCAGCAAAAACGGACAGGGGGCTTCACCCCTCCACTTT.

As DNA, the CDR3 is TGTGCCAGCTCACAAAAGGACAGGGAGGTCCAGTACTTC. Translation gives CASSQKDREVQYF. The V call is TRBV18, the J call TRBJ2-5, with 8 positions matching TRBD1. Germline V gene data show CDR1 as KGHSH and CDR2 as LQKENI. The CDR3 spans 13 residues. V was clipped by 4 bases and J by 10 bases; unmatched bases: 8. The full variable domain, in which reference TRBV18 and TRBJ2-5 provide the parts outside the CDR3, is NAGVMQNPRHLVRRRGQEARLRCSPMKGHSHVYWYRQLPEEGLKFMVYLQKENIIDESGMPKERFSAEFPKEGPSILRIQQVVRGDSAAYFCASSQKDREVQYFGPGTRLLVL.

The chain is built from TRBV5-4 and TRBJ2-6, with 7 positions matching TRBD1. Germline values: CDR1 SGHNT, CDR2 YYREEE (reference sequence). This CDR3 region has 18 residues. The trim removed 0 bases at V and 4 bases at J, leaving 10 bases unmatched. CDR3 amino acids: CASSLGTGDVTGANVLTF. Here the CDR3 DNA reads TGTGCCAGCAGCTTGGGGACAGGTGATGTGACCGGGGCCAACGTCCTGACTTTC.